This TCR beta chain was obtained from a study of blood T cells in healthy people across ages. Regarding the study as a whole: The fall in TCR beta diversity per million T cells was roughly linear with age.

About this clonotype itself: Its antigen is as yet unknown.

This CDR3 is built from 12 residues. Trimming shortened V by 3 bases and J by 14 bases, and 14 bases separated the two germline ends. Through a sample-barcoded 5' primer and a J-beta primer mix, a second PCR was run for roughly 6 to 11 cycles. TCRdb recomputed calls from the 5' RACE reads with MiXCR, one row per CDR3 protein. The table has 1.5 million to 2 million distinct CDR3 sequences, 28% seen once. The sequenced sample consisted of blood. The chain carries TRBV12-3 or TRBV12-4 and TRBJ2-1; D is unresolved. This clonotype was sampled from a woman younger than 45 in good health. The CDR3 DNA is TGTGCCAGCAGTTTTGGGGTGACAAATGAGTTCTTC. It is translated as CASSFGVTNEFF.